Listed below are T cell receptor beta chains from one sample, sequenced in a study of T cells in Graves' hyperthyroidism and ophthalmopathy. MiXCR, run by TCRdb on the multiplex PCR reads, gives a single entry per CDR3 protein. Seen here are about 610,000 distinct CDR3 sequences, over 12% observed once, and the top ten hold roughly 4.3%. What was sequenced was blood. All receptors come from a woman in her thirties or forties with Graves' ophthalmopathy. Both conserved end residues are part of each CDR3. Each record gives: V gene, D gene, J gene, clone size, CDR3 protein, CDR3 DNA. D genes are given only for firm matches. Clone size, where shown, is once, few, many, or a class for clones that have expanded.

V gene: TRBV27
D gene: NA
J gene: TRBJ2-7
clone size: many
CDR3 protein: CASSLTTGAGGYHEQYF
CDR3 DNA: TGTGCCAGCAGTTTAACGACGGGGGCAGGGGGATACCACGAGCAGTACTTC

V gene: TRBV6-1
D gene: NA
J gene: TRBJ1-5
clone size: many
CDR3 protein: CAGGGWSDNQPQHF
CDR3 DNA: TGTGCCGGAGGGGGGTGGTCGGACAATCAGCCCCAGCATTTT

V gene: TRBV28
D gene: NA
J gene: TRBJ2-7
clone size: many
CDR3 protein: CASIRGGALERGYEQYF
CDR3 DNA: TGTGCCAGCATCAGAGGGGGGGCTTTGGAGCGGGGCTACGAGCAGTACTTC

V gene: TRBV20-1
D gene: NA
J gene: TRBJ2-7
clone size: NA
CDR3 protein: CSARDTVTQPYEQYF
CDR3 DNA: TGCAGTGCTAGAGATACAGTGACACAGCCCTACGAGCAGTACTTC

V gene: TRBV20-1
D gene: TRBD2
J gene: TRBJ2-5
clone size: many
CDR3 protein: CSAPRANSGSGETQYF
CDR3 DNA: TGCAGTGCCCCGAGGGCCAATAGCGGGAGCGGAGAGACCCAGTACTTC

V gene: TRBV7-9
D gene: NA
J gene: TRBJ2-7
clone size: many
CDR3 protein: CASSPEVAASYEQYF
CDR3 DNA: TGTGCCAGCAGCCCAGAGGTAGCGGCCTCCTACGAGCAGTACTTC

V gene: TRBV6-2/TRBV6-3
D gene: NA
J gene: TRBJ2-7
clone size: NA
CDR3 protein: CASSYPPSARLRHEQYF
CDR3 DNA: TGTGCCAGCAGTTACCCCCCGTCCGCCAGGCTTCGCCACGAGCAGTACTTC

V gene: TRBV4-3
D gene: NA
J gene: TRBJ1-3
clone size: many
CDR3 protein: CASSPMVQGTGNTIYF
CDR3 DNA: TGCGCCAGCAGCCCCATGGTACAGGGCACTGGAAACACCATATATTTT

V gene: TRBV6-1
D gene: NA
J gene: TRBJ2-5
clone size: many
CDR3 protein: CASSAGGTQYF
CDR3 DNA: TGTGCCAGCAGTGCCGGAGGGACCCAGTACTTC

V gene: TRBV12-3/TRBV12-4
D gene: NA
J gene: TRBJ1-5
clone size: many
CDR3 protein: CASSSDSSPQHF
CDR3 DNA: TGTGCCAGCAGTTCTGACAGTTCGCCCCAGCATTTT

V gene: TRBV20-1
D gene: TRBD1
J gene: TRBJ2-7
clone size: once
CDR3 protein: CSARDSGQGGYEQYF
CDR3 DNA: TGCAGTGCTAGAGATTCGGGACAGGGGGGTTACGAGCAGTACTTC

V gene: TRBV19
D gene: NA
J gene: TRBJ2-7
clone size: many
CDR3 protein: CASSMRRPGYEQYF
CDR3 DNA: TGTGCCAGTAGTATGAGACGTCCAGGTTACGAGCAGTACTTC

V gene: TRBV12-3/TRBV12-4
D gene: TRBD1
J gene: TRBJ2-2
clone size: many
CDR3 protein: CASRGTGYNGELFF
CDR3 DNA: TGTGCCAGCAGGGGGACAGGTTACAACGGGGAGCTGTTTTTT

V gene: TRBV7-9
D gene: TRBD1
J gene: TRBJ1-1
clone size: many
CDR3 protein: CASRTGQGLNTEAFF
CDR3 DNA: TGTGCCAGCAGAACGGGACAGGGTTTGAACACTGAAGCTTTCTTT

V gene: TRBV6-5
D gene: NA
J gene: TRBJ1-3
clone size: many
CDR3 protein: CASSSMARTGNTIYF
CDR3 DNA: TGTGCCAGCAGTTCCATGGCGAGGACTGGAAACACCATATATTTT

V gene: TRBV29-1
D gene: TRBD1
J gene: TRBJ1-1
clone size: NA
CDR3 protein: CSVETGGREAFF
CDR3 DNA: TGCAGCGTTGAAACAGGGGGCCGGGAAGCTTTCTTT

V gene: TRBV7-9
D gene: NA
J gene: TRBJ2-3
clone size: few
CDR3 protein: CASSLATLTDTQYF
CDR3 DNA: TGTGCCAGCAGCTTAGCGACCCTCACAGATACGCAGTATTTT

V gene: TRBV28
D gene: NA
J gene: TRBJ2-2
clone size: many
CDR3 protein: CASSWGSSPNTGELFF
CDR3 DNA: TGTGCCAGCAGTTGGGGGAGCAGCCCGAACACCGGGGAGCTGTTTTTT

V gene: TRBV6-1
D gene: TRBD2
J gene: TRBJ2-5
clone size: NA
CDR3 protein: CASTRLAGGQETQYF
CDR3 DNA: TGTGCCAGCACCAGACTAGCGGGAGGACAAGAGACCCAGTACTTC

V gene: TRBV7-2
D gene: NA
J gene: TRBJ1-3
clone size: many
CDR3 protein: CASSPPGNTIYF
CDR3 DNA: TGTGCCAGCAGCCCCCCAGGAAACACCATATATTTT

V gene: TRBV30
D gene: TRBD1
J gene: TRBJ2-2
clone size: many
CDR3 protein: CAWRVDRVTGELFF
CDR3 DNA: TGTGCCTGGAGGGTCGACAGGGTCACCGGGGAGCTGTTTTTT

V gene: TRBV6-5
D gene: NA
J gene: TRBJ2-5
clone size: NA
CDR3 protein: CASPGPSGTQYF
CDR3 DNA: TGTGCCAGCCCGGGCCCATCGGGGACCCAGTACTTC

V gene: TRBV6-2/TRBV6-3
D gene: NA
J gene: TRBJ1-1
clone size: once
CDR3 protein: CASSYKTVAEAFF
CDR3 DNA: TGTGCCAGCAGTTACAAGACCGTGGCTGAAGCTTTCTTT

V gene: TRBV14
D gene: NA
J gene: TRBJ1-6
clone size: NA
CDR3 protein: CASSRSTAYNSPLHF
CDR3 DNA: TGTGCCAGCAGCCGCTCGACAGCCTATAATTCACCCCTCCACTTT

V gene: TRBV25-1
D gene: TRBD1
J gene: TRBJ2-7
clone size: many
CDR3 protein: CASSEVGTGGNEQYF
CDR3 DNA: TGTGCCAGCAGTGAGGTTGGGACAGGGGGCAACGAGCAGTACTTC

V gene: TRBV9
D gene: TRBD1
J gene: TRBJ1-5
clone size: NA
CDR3 protein: CASSAQGAGNQPQHF
CDR3 DNA: TGTGCCAGCAGCGCTCAGGGGGCTGGGAATCAGCCCCAGCATTTT

V gene: TRBV20-1
D gene: NA
J gene: TRBJ2-5
clone size: many
CDR3 protein: CSALEQGEETQYF
CDR3 DNA: TGCAGTGCCCTGGAGCAGGGTGAAGAGACCCAGTACTTC

V gene: TRBV12-3/TRBV12-4
D gene: TRBD2
J gene: TRBJ2-2
clone size: many
CDR3 protein: CASSSEGLANTGELFF
CDR3 DNA: TGTGCCAGCAGTTCGGAGGGACTAGCGAACACCGGGGAGCTGTTTTTT

V gene: TRBV19
D gene: NA
J gene: TRBJ1-6
clone size: NA
CDR3 protein: CATRKDEYNSPLHF
CDR3 DNA: TGTGCCACCAGAAAGGACGAGTATAATTCACCCCTCCACTTT